These 26 T cell receptor beta chains were all obtained from the same sample, sequenced in a study of cytomegalovirus exposure and HLA in healthy donors. The PCR contained 60 Vbeta and 13 Jbeta primers. TCRdb's copy holds only in-frame clones and misses some; the assay was immunoSEQ multiplex PCR. The sample records about 160,000 clones, approximately 80% being singletons. Sequenced sample: PBMCs. The receptor set was obtained from a woman under 30 in good health and CMV-seronegative.

CDR3 sequence: CASSWVAVRETQYF. The CDR3 DNA reads as TGTGCCAGCAGCTGGGTAGCGGTACGAGAGACCCAGTACTTC. The chain combines TRBV7-2 with TRBJ2-5; weak D call: TRBD2 (6 bases). V was clipped by 4 bases and J by 4 bases, with 13 bases between them. Germline values: CDR1 SGHTA, CDR2 FQGNSA. The CDR3 spans 14 residues. The full variable domain, with the rest looked up from reference TRBV7-2 and TRBJ2-5, is GAGVSQSPSNKVTEKGKDVELRCDPISGHTALYWYRQSLGQGLEFLIYFQGNSAPDKSGLPSDRFSAERTGGSVSTLTIQRTQQEDSAVYLCASSWVAVRETQYFGPGTRLLVL.

This clone was picked up a small number of times. CDR3 in amino acids: CASSLTGLYGYTF. DNA of the CDR3: TGTGCCAGCAGTTTGACAGGGCTCTATGGCTACACCTTC. The chain employs TRBV27 and TRBJ1-2; 7 nucleotides line up with TRBD1. Per the germline V gene, CDR1 is MNHEY and CDR2 is SMNVEV (reference sequence). The length of the CDR3 is 13 residues. J gave up 4 bases and V 3 bases, and 2 bases lay outside the gene matches.

As concerns this clone: This sample also contains other DNA sequences that code for the same CDR3. The chain uses TRBV7-3 and TRBJ2-2, with 7 bases that match TRBD2. Germline V gene sequence: CDR1 SGHTA, CDR2 FQGTGA. V trimming: 5 bases; J trimming: 1 base; junction bases outside the gene matches: 4. The CDR3 extends over 15 amino acids. In DNA, the CDR3 is TGTGCCAGCAGCCGTAGCGGGTTGAACACCGGGGAGCTGTTTTTT. Protein sequence: CASSRSGLNTGELFF.

In regard to this clone: At one of its ends the junction is not consistent with the germline gene, which may arise from a read error. The chain joins TRBV7-7 to TRBJ2-3, with 7 bases fitting TRBD2. This CDR3 is built from 16 residues. Germline CDR1 and CDR2: SSHAT and FNYEAQ (reference sequence). In DNA form, the CDR3 reads TGTGCTAGCAGCCCGTCTGTGGCGGGAGATCGAGATACGCAGTATTTT. Its protein is CASSPSVAGDRDTQYF.

The chain couples TRBV11-2 to TRBJ2-7; 7 bases align to TRBD1. V was clipped by 6 bases and J by 2 bases; unmatched bases: 4. The CDR3 consists of 13 residues. CDR1 and CDR2 from the germline V gene are SGHAT and FQNNGV. The CDR3 DNA reads TGTGCCAGCAGGCCGACAGGGACCTACGAGCAGTACTTC. It encodes CASRPTGTYEQYF.

In its sample, this clone was seen a few times. The chain carries TRBV20-1 and TRBJ2-1; the D is unclear. Trimming shortened V by 7 bases and J by 8 bases, and 3 bases separated the two germline ends. The CDR3 totals 8 residues. CDR1 DFQATT and CDR2 SNEGSKA come from the germline V gene (reference sequence). Here the CDR3 reads CSVDEQFF. The CDR3 DNA is TGCAGTGTAGATGAGCAGTTCTTC.

The J gene is TRBJ1-5, the V gene TRBV4-2, with D possibly TRBD1 on 5 matching bases. Germline values: CDR1 LGHNA, CDR2 YNFKEQ. The CDR3 has 19 amino acids. Trimming pared 3 bases from V and 5 bases from J, leaving 26 bases between. The CDR3, as DNA: TGTGCCAGCAGCCAGGGCACCGGGAGGTGGGTGGGGGAGTATCAGCCCCAGCATTTT. Amino acids: CASSQGTGRWVGEYQPQHF.

The V and J genes are TRBV30 and TRBJ2-1; the match to TRBD2 covers 10 bases. J gave up 4 bases and V 2 bases, and 5 bases lay outside the gene matches. The CDR3 extends over 15 amino acids. Germline V gives CDR1 GTSNPN, CDR2 SVGIG (reference sequence). The CDR3 nucleotides read TGTGCCTGGAGTCATAGCGGGAGGCCATACAATGAGCAGTTCTTC. It translates to CAWSHSGRPYNEQFF. The full variable domain, its missing parts supplied by reference TRBV30 and TRBJ2-1, is SQTIHQWPATLVQPVGSPLSLECTVEGTSNPNLYWYRQAAGRGLQLLFYSVGIGQISSEVPQNLSASRPQDRQFILSSKKLLLSDSGFYLCAWSHSGRPYNEQFFGPGTRLTVL.

As DNA, the CDR3 is TGTGCCAGCAGTAGCAACAGGCAGACTAACTATGGCTACACCTTC. Amino acids: CASSSNRQTNYGYTF. The chain combines TRBV2 with TRBJ1-2; D is perhaps TRBD1 (5 bases). The CDR3 consists of 15 residues. V was shortened by 5 bases and J by 0 bases, with 13 bases between the two germline ends. The germline V gene encodes CDR1 SNHLY and CDR2 FYNNEI.

The chain employs TRBV28 and TRBJ2-3; 7 bases match TRBD1. The ends lost 2 bases at V and 3 bases at J; junction bases unmatched: 8. There are 16 residues in the CDR3. The germline V gene has CDR1 MDHEN and CDR2 SYDVKM. CDR3 DNA sequence: TGTGCCAGCAGTTTACGCCGGGACAGTTCGACAGATACGCAGTATTTT. As protein: CASSLRRDSSTDTQYF.

The chain uses TRBV2 and TRBJ1-5, with D perhaps TRBD1 (6 bases). V was clipped by 4 bases and J by 4 bases, with 14 bases between them. From germline, CDR1 is SNHLY and CDR2 FYNNEI. The CDR3 loop spans 15 amino acids. The CDR3 sequence is CASSAQRQVNQPQHF. CDR3 nucleotides: TGTGCCAGCAGTGCCCAACGACAGGTTAATCAGCCCCAGCATTTT.

The gene calls are TRBV27 and TRBJ2-5; D is perhaps TRBD1 (5 bases). The J call may be wrong; the DNA end is better matched by TRBJ2-7. Looked up from germline, CDR1 is MNHEY and CDR2 is SMNVEV (reference sequence). The CDR3 extends over 16 amino acids. CDR3 DNA: TGTGCCAGCAGTTCCCCCCTGGGGCAGGCCTGGTACGAGCAGTACTTC. Protein: CASSSPLGQAWYEQYF.

The rearrangement links TRBV27 to TRBJ1-2; 9 bases map to TRBD1. The trim removed 6 bases at V and 7 bases at J, leaving 12 bases unmatched. CDR3 size: 15 residues. Germline lookup yields CDR1 MNHEY and CDR2 SMNVEV (reference sequence). The CDR3, as DNA: TGTGCCAGCAGCCGTCCGGGACAGGGATTCGTTGGCTACACCTTC. Translating gives CASSRPGQGFVGYTF.

This clone has just a few counts. Other DNA sequences in this sample translate to the same CDR3. The chain links TRBV28 to TRBJ2-4, with TRBD1 matching over 9 bases. J was trimmed by 6 bases and V by 6 bases; bases with no gene match: 6. CDR1 and CDR2 (germline): MDHEN, SYDVKM. The CDR3 has 14 amino acids. CDR3 amino acids: CASRTGGGRNIQYF. Here the CDR3 DNA reads TGTGCCAGCAGAACAGGGGGCGGAAGAAACATTCAGTACTTC.

The J gene is TRBJ1-3, the V gene TRBV11-2; D not certain. The CDR3 consists of 16 residues. Germline V gives CDR1 SGHAT, CDR2 FQNNGV. Trimming took off 5 bases at V and 0 bases at J, with 14 bases between the two ends. In DNA form, the CDR3 reads TGTGCCAGCAGCACCCACCGGGAGCTCTCTGGAAACACCATATATTTT. Amino acid sequence: CASSTHRELSGNTIYF.

Only a few counts were recorded for this clone. V is TRBV7-8 and J is TRBJ1-5; possibly TRBD1 for D (5 bases). Germline V CDR1 and CDR2: SGHVS, FQNEAQ. CDR3 length: 14 amino acids. V shed 5 bases and J shed 0 bases, with 8 bases lying between them. For the CDR3, the DNA is TGTGCCAGCAGCATCGACAGTAGCAATCAGCCCCAGCATTTT. Encoded protein: CASSIDSSNQPQHF. Full variable domain (missing parts from reference TRBV7-8 and TRBJ1-5): GAGVSQSPRYKVAKRGQDVALRCDPISGHVSLFWYQQALGQGPEFLTYFQNEAQLDKSGLPSDRFFAERPEGSVSTLKIQRTQQEDSAVYLCASSIDSSNQPQHFGDGTRLSIL.

CDR3 sequence: CASSLDTNQPQHF. Written as DNA, the CDR3 is TGTGCCAGCAGCTTAGACACTAATCAGCCCCAGCATTTT. This sequence joins TRBV11-2 and TRBJ1-5; D gene ambiguous. This CDR3 is 13 amino acids long. Per the germline V gene, CDR1 is SGHAT and CDR2 is FQNNGV. V lost 0 bases to trimming and J lost 4 bases, with 4 bases between them.

This chain links TRBV2 with TRBJ1-1, with D possibly matching TRBD1 (5 bases). The CDR3 contains 13 residues. Germline CDR1 SNHLY, CDR2 FYNNEI. V lost 8 bases and J lost 1, with 11 bases in between. The chain's CDR3 is CASGGLTNTEAFF. The CDR3 nucleotides are TGTGCCAGCGGGGGACTTACGAACACTGAAGCTTTCTTT.

The chain combines TRBV6-6 with TRBJ1-3; TRBD1 agrees at 7 bases. The germline CDR1 and CDR2 sequences are MNHNY and SVGAGI (reference sequence). V dropped 7 bases and J dropped 1; count of bases not matched to a gene: 7. This CDR3 is built from 15 residues. The CDR3 coding sequence is TGTGCCAGCACATCCAACAGGGGATCTGGAAACACCATATATTTT. It translates to CASTSNRGSGNTIYF.

In its sample, this clone was seen a few times. This sequence joins TRBV5-1 and TRBJ2-7; a weak D match, TRBD1 (6 bases). The V end was cut by 0 bases, the J end by 6 bases, with 13 bases between. CDR1 SGHRS and CDR2 YFSETQ come from the germline V gene. This CDR3 has 14 residues. CDR3 DNA sequence: TGCGCCAGCAGCTTGGCCGTGGTAGGGGGCGAGCAGTACTTC. Translation gives CASSLAVVGGEQYF.

The rearrangement uses TRBV6-1 and TRBJ2-6; a possible D gene is TRBD1 (6 bases). Trimming took off 1 base at V and 0 bases at J, with 13 bases between the two ends. CDR3 length: 18 amino acids. The germline CDR1 and CDR2 sequences are MNHNS and SASEGT. The CDR3, as DNA: TGTGCCAGCAGTGAAGGCGCAGGGGTGATCTCTGGGGCCAACGTCCTGACTTTC. Residues: CASSEGAGVISGANVLTF.

This clone occurred a few times. The chain recombines TRBV7-2 with TRBJ2-7, with TRBD1 identical over 9 bases. V shed 0 bases and J 4 bases; nucleotides not matched to a gene: 4. Germline V lookup: CDR1 SGHTA, CDR2 FQGNSA. The CDR3 length is 15 residues. The CDR3 protein is CASSLAAGQGYEQYF. CDR3 coding DNA: TGTGCCAGCAGCTTAGCGGCGGGACAGGGATACGAGCAGTACTTC.

J is TRBJ2-5 and V is TRBV30, with a tentative D call TRBD2 (7 bases). The end of the DNA is better explained by TRBJ2-7, so the J call may be wrong. Germline V gene data show CDR1 as GTSNPN and CDR2 as SVGIG (reference sequence). The CDR3 is made up of 14 amino acids. This chain's CDR3 is CAWVPGGLLYEQYF. CDR3 nucleotide sequence: TGTGCCTGGGTTCCGGGGGGCCTTCTCTACGAGCAGTACTTC.

The CDR3 region has the DNA TGTGCCTGGGCCCGAGACAGGGTCCAATACTTC. This gives the protein CAWARDRVQYF. V gene TRBV30 combines with J gene TRBJ2-7, with 7 bases that match TRBD1. Per the germline V gene, CDR1 is GTSNPN and CDR2 is SVGIG (reference sequence). The CDR3 is made up of 11 amino acids. Trimming at V came to 5 bases and at J to 13 bases, leaving 11 bases not matched to a gene. The complete variable domain, with remaining parts taken from reference TRBV30 and TRBJ2-7, reads SQTIHQWPATLVQPVGSPLSLECTVEGTSNPNLYWYRQAAGRGLQLLFYSVGIGQISSEVPQNLSASRPQDRQFILSSKKLLLSDSGFYLCAWARDRVQYFGPGTRLTVT.

This rearrangement joins TRBV19 to TRBJ2-7; 7 bases fit TRBD1. The CDR3 is made up of 13 amino acids. Losses at the gene ends were 8 bases for V and 5 bases for J; bases not matched to a gene: 9. Germline values: CDR1 LNHDA, CDR2 SQIVND (reference sequence). CDR3 loop: CASQQQGHDEQYF. CDR3 DNA: TGTGCCAGTCAACAACAGGGGCACGACGAGCAGTACTTC.

The chain is built from TRBV5-1 and TRBJ1-6, with 7 bases aligning to TRBD1. This CDR3 contains 15 residues. Germline CDR1 is SGHRS and CDR2 is YFSETQ. After removal of 5 bases from V and 6 bases from J, the junction contained 8 bases not matched to a gene. CDR3 coding DNA: TGCGCCAGCAGAACAGGACAGGACAGTAATTCACCCCTCCACTTT. Its protein product is CASRTGQDSNSPLHF.